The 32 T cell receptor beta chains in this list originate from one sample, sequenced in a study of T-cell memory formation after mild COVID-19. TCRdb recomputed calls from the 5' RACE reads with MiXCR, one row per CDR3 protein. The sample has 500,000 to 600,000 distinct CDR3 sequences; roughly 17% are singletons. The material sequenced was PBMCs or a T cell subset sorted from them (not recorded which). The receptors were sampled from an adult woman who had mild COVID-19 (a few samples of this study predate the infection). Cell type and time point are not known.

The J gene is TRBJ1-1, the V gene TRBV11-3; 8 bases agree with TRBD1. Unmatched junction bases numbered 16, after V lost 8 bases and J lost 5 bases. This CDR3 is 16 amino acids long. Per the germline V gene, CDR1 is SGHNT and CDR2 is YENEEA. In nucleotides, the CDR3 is TGTGCCAGCGGTGGTAGATCCCAGGGGGCCGGTACTGAAGCTTTCTTT. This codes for CASGGRSQGAGTEAFF.

The CDR3 reads CASSQSSSYNSPLHF. Written as DNA, the CDR3 is TGTGCCAGCAGCCAATCGTCAAGTTATAATTCACCCCTCCACTTT. This rearrangement joins TRBV14 to TRBJ1-6; D unclear. Germline values: CDR1 SGHDN, CDR2 FVKESK. Trimming stripped 2 bases from V and 4 bases from J, with 9 bases between. CDR3 length equals 15 residues. Drawing the rest from reference TRBV14 and TRBJ1-6, the complete variable domain is EAGVTQFPSHSVIEKGQTVTLRCDPISGHDNLYWYRRVMGKEIKFLLHFVKESKQDESGMPNNRFLAERTGGTYSTLKVQPAELEDSGVYFCASSQSSSYNSPLHFGNGTRLTVT.

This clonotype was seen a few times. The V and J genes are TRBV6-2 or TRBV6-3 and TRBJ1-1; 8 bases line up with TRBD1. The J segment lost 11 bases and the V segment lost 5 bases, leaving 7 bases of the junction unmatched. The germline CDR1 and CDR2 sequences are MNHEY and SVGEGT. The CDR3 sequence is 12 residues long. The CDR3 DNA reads TGTGCCAGCAGTACGGACAGGGTCGGGGCTTTCTTT. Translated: CASSTDRVGAFF.

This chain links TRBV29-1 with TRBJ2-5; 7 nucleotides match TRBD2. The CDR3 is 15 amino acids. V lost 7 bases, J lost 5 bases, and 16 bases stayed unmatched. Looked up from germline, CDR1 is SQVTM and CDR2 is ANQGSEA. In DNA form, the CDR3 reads TGCAGCGCCCCGGTGGAGGGAGGGCCTCGGGAGACCCAGTACTTC. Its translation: CSAPVEGGPRETQYF.

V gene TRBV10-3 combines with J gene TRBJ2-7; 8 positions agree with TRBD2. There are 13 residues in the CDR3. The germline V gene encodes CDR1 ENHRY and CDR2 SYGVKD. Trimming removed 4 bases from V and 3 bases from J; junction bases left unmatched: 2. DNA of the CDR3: TGTGCCATCAGTGGGCTAGCGGGCTACGAGCAGTACTTC. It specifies CAISGLAGYEQYF.

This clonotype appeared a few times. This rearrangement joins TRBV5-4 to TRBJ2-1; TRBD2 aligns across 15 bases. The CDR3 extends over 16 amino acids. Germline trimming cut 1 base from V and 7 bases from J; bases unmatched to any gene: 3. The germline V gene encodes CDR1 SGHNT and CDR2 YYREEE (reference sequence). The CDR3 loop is CASSLWGTSGRNEQFF. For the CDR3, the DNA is TGTGCCAGCAGCTTGTGGGGGACTAGCGGGAGGAATGAGCAGTTCTTC. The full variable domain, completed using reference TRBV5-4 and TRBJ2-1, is ETGVTQSPTHLIKTRGQQVTLRCSSQSGHNTVSWYQQALGQGPQFIFQYYREEENGRGNFPPRFSGLQFPNYSSELNVNALELDDSALYLCASSLWGTSGRNEQFFGPGTRLTVL.

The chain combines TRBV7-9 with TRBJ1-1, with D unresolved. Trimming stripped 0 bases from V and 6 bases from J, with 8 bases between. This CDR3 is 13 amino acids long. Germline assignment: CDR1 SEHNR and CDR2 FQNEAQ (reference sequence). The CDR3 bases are TGTGCCAGCAGCTTAGCGGCGAGCGCTGAAGCTTTCTTT. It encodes CASSLAASAEAFF. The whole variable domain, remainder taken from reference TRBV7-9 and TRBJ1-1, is DTGVSQNPRHKITKRGQNVTFRCDPISEHNRLYWYRQTLGQGPEFLTYFQNEAQLEKSRLLSDRFSAERPKGSFSTLEIQRTEQGDSAMYLCASSLAASAEAFFGQGTRLTVV.

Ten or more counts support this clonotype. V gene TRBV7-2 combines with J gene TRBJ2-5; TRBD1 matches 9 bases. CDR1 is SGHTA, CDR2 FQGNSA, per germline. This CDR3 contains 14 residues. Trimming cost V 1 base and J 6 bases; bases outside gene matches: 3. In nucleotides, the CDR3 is TGTGCCAGCAGCTTAGGAGGACAGGGGCAGACCCAGTACTTC. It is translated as CASSLGGQGQTQYF.

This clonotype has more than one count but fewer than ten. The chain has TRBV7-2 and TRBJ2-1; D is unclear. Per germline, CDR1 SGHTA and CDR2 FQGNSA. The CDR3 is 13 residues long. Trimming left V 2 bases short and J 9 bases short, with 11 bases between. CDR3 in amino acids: CASSLRLAGEQFF. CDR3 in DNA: TGTGCCAGCAGCTTAAGGCTGGCTGGTGAGCAGTTCTTC.

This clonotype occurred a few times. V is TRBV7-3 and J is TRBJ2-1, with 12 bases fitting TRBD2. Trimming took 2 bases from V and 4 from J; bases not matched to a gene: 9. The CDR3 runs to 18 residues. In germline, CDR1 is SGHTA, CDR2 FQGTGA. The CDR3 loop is CASSLYRTGTSGYNEQFF. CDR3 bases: TGTGCCAGCAGCTTATACAGAACCGGGACTAGCGGGTACAATGAGCAGTTCTTC.

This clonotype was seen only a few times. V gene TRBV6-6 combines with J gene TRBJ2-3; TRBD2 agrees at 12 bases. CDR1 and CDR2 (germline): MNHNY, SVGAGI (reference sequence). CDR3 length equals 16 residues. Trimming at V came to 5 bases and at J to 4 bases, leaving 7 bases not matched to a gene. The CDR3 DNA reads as TGTGCCAGCAGTGTCCAAGGGACTAGCGGGCCAGATACGCAGTATTTT. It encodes CASSVQGTSGPDTQYF.

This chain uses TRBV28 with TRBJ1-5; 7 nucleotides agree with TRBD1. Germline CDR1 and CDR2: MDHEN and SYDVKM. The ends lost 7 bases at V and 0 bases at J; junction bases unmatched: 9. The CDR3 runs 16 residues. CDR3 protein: CASTTGQFYSNQPQHF. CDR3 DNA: TGTGCCAGCACTACGGGACAGTTTTATAGCAATCAGCCCCAGCATTTT.

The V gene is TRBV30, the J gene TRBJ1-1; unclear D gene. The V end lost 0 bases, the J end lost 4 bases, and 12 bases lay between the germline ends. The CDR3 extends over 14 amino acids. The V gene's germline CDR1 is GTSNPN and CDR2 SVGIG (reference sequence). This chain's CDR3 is CAWSVGVVSTEAFF. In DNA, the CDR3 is TGTGCCTGGAGTGTTGGGGTGGTCAGCACTGAAGCTTTCTTT.

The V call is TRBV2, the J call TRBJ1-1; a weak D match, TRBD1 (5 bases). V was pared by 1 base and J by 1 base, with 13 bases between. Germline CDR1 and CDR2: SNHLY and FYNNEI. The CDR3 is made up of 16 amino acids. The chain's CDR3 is CASSEGFGTENTEAFF. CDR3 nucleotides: TGTGCCAGCAGTGAAGGTTTTGGGACGGAGAACACTGAAGCTTTCTTT.

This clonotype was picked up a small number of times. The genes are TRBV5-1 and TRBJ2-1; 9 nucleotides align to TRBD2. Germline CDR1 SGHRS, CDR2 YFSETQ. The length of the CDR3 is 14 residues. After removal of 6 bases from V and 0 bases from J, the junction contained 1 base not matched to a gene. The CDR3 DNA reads TGCGCCAGCAAAGCGGGGGGCTCCTACAATGAGCAGTTCTTC. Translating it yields CASKAGGSYNEQFF.

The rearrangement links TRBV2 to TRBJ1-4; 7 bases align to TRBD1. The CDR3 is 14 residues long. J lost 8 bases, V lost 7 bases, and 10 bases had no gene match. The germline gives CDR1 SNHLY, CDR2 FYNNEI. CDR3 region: CASTGDRVGEKLFF. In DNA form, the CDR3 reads TGTGCCAGCACTGGAGACAGGGTTGGGGAAAAACTGTTTTTT.

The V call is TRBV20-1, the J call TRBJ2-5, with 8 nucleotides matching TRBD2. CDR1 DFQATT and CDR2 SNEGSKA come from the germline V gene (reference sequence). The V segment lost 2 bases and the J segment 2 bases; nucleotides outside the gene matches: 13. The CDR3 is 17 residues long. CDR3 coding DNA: TGCAGTGCTAGAACGATTCTCGGGCTAGCGGGTCAAGAGACCCAGTACTTC. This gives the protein CSARTILGLAGQETQYF.

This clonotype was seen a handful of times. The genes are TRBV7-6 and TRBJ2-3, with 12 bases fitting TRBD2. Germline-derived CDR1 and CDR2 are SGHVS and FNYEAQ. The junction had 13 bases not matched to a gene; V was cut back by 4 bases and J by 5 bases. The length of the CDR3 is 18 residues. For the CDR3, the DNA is TGTGCCAGCAGCTCGAGGACTAGCGGGACGGAAGTGGGAGATACGCAGTATTTT. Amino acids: CASSSRTSGTEVGDTQYF.

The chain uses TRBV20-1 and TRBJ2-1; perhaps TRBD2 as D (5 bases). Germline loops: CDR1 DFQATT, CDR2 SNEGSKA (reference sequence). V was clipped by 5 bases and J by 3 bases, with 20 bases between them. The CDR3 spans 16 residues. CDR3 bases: TGCAGTGCTCCCCGTACCGCAAACGGGGACTACAATGAGCAGTTCTTC. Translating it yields CSAPRTANGDYNEQFF.

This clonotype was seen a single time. The CDR3 reads CSARGVVSNNEQFF. Written as DNA, the CDR3 is TGCAGTGCTAGAGGGGTAGTCTCTAACAATGAGCAGTTCTTC. The V call is TRBV20-1, the J call TRBJ2-1, with D unresolved. V was shortened by 1 base and J by 5 bases, with 12 bases between the two germline ends. This CDR3 is 14 amino acids long. Germline values: CDR1 DFQATT, CDR2 SNEGSKA (reference sequence).

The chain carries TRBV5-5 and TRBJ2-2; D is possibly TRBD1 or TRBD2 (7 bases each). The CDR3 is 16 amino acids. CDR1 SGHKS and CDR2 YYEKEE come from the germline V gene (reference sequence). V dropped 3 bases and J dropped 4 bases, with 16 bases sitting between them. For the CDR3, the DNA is TGTGCCAGCAGCTCTCGACAGGGAGGGGGCACCGGGGAGCTGTTTTTT. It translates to CASSSRQGGGTGELFF.

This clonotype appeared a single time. CDR3: CATSDRIGGGSSGANVLTF. As DNA, the CDR3 is TGTGCCACCAGTGATCGGATAGGAGGGGGAAGCTCTGGGGCCAACGTCCTGACTTTC. This chain links TRBV24-1 with TRBJ2-6; D might be TRBD1 or TRBD2, each matching 6 bases. V was shortened by 3 bases and J by 0 bases, with 17 bases between the two germline ends. CDR1 and CDR2 from the germline V gene are KGHDR and SFDVKD. There are 19 residues in the CDR3.

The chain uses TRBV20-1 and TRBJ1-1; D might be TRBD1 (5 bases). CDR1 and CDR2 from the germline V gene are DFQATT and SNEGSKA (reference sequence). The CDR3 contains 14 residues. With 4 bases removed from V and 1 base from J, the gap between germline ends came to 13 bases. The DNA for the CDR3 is TGCAGTGCTATAGGGGACGGCCCGAACACTGAAGCTTTCTTT. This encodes CSAIGDGPNTEAFF.

As DNA, the CDR3 is TGTGCCAGCAGCTTATCCGGGGGGCAACGCACAGATACGCAGTATTTT. Translating gives CASSLSGGQRTDTQYF. V and J are TRBV7-2 and TRBJ2-3; tentatively, D is TRBD2 (7 bases). The CDR3 runs 16 residues. Per germline, CDR1 SGHTA and CDR2 FQGNSA. The V end was cut by 2 bases, the J end by 1 base, with 13 bases between.

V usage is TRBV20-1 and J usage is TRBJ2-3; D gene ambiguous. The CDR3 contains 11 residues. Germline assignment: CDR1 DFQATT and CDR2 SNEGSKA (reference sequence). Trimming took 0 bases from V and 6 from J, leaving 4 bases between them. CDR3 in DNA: TGCAGTGCTAGAGATCTGGATACGCAGTATTTT. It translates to CSARDLDTQYF.

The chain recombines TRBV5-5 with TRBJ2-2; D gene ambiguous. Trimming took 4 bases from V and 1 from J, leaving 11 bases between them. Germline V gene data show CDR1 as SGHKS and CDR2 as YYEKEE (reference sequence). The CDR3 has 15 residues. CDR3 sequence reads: CASSLRTGNTGELFF. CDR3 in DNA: TGTGCCAGCAGCCTTCGGACGGGGAACACCGGGGAGCTGTTTTTT.

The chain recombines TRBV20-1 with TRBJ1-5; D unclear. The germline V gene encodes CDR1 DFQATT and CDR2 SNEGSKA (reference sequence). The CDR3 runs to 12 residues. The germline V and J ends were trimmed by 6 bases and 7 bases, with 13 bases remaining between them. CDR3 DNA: TGCAGTGCCCGAGTAAGGAAACAGCCCCAGCATTTT. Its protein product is CSARVRKQPQHF.

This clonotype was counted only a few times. The CDR3 DNA sequence: TGTGCTACCAAGCCTGGGGCAGGGGGCGATGGGGCCAACGTCCTGACTTTC. This encodes CATKPGAGGDGANVLTF. The J gene is TRBJ2-6, the V gene TRBV5-4; 8 nucleotides agree with TRBD1. Germline V CDR1 and CDR2: SGHNT, YYREEE (reference sequence). The CDR3 consists of 17 residues.

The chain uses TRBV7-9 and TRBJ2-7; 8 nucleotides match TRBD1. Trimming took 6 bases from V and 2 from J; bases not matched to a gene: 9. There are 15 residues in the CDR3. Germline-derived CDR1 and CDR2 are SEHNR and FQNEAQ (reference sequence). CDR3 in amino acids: CASSLSTGVAYEQYF. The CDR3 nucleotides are TGTGCCAGCAGTCTCTCGACAGGGGTGGCCTACGAGCAGTACTTC.

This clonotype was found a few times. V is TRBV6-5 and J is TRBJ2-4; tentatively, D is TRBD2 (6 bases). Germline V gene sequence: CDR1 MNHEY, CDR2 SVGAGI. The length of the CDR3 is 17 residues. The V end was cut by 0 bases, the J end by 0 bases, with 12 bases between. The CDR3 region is CASSYSGRGLAKNIQYF. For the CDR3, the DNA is TGTGCCAGCAGTTACTCGGGTCGGGGACTAGCCAAAAACATTCAGTACTTC.

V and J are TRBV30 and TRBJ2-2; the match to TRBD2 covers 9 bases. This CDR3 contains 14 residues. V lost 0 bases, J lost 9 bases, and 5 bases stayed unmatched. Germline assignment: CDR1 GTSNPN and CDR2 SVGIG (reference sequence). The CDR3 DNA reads TGTGCCTGGAGTGTCCGCGGGAGGGCCCGGGAGCTGTTTTTT. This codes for CAWSVRGRARELFF. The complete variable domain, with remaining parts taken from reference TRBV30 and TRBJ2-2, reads SQTIHQWPATLVQPVGSPLSLECTVEGTSNPNLYWYRQAAGRGLQLLFYSVGIGQISSEVPQNLSASRPQDRQFILSSKKLLLSDSGFYLCAWSVRGRARELFFGEGSRLTVL.

The CDR3 here is CSARAFRDSTDTQYF. The CDR3 region has the DNA TGCAGTGCTAGGGCATTCCGGGACAGCACAGATACGCAGTATTTT. The rearrangement links TRBV20-1 to TRBJ2-3; possibly TRBD1 or TRBD2 for D (5 bases each). V was trimmed by 3 bases and J by 0 bases, leaving 13 bases between them. There are 15 residues in the CDR3. CDR1 DFQATT and CDR2 SNEGSKA come from the germline V gene (reference sequence).